Each of the 23 T cell receptor beta chains below was sequenced from the same sample in a study of blood T cells in healthy people across ages. It was with a sample-barcoded 5' primer and a J-beta primer mix that a second PCR of roughly 7 to 12 cycles was run. Via MiXCR, TCRdb re-called the 5' RACE reads, giving one row per CDR3 protein. Here the sample spans some 1.8 million distinct CDR3 sequences, about 39% being singletons. The sample taken for sequencing was blood. The receptors were sampled from a human donor in good health.

The DNA of the CDR3 is TGTGCCAGCAGTTCTTTTCTAGCGGGGGGGCCGGAGTTCTTC. Its protein is CASSSFLAGGPEFF. The chain recombines TRBV6-6 with TRBJ2-1; TRBD2 aligns across 12 bases. Per the germline V gene, CDR1 is MNHNY and CDR2 is SVGAGI (reference sequence). V lost 4 bases, J lost 14 bases, and 9 bases stayed unmatched. The CDR3 length is 14 residues.

This clonotype was detected a few times. CDR3 sequence reads: CSVADRGEYNEQFF. Here the CDR3 DNA reads TGCAGCGTTGCGGACAGGGGTGAATACAATGAGCAGTTCTTC. The V gene is TRBV29-1, the J gene TRBJ2-1; 9 bases fit TRBD1. CDR1 is SQVTM and CDR2 is ANQGSEA in the germline V gene. V lost 4 bases to trimming and J lost 4 bases; unmatched junction nucleotides: 5. CDR3 size: 14 residues.

This clonotype was detected only a few times. One junction end does not reproduce the germline sequence, and a read error may be involved. The chain's CDR3 is CSARGTEAFF. In DNA, the CDR3 is TGTAGTGCTAGAGGAACTGAAGCTTTCTTT. The chain has TRBV20-1 and TRBJ1-1; D ambiguous. CDR3 length: 10 residues. CDR1 and CDR2 (germline): DFQATT, SNEGSKA (reference sequence).

The chain links TRBV12-3 or TRBV12-4 to TRBJ1-5, with TRBD1 matching 7 bases. This CDR3 contains 18 residues. Trimming removed 7 bases from V and 7 bases from J; junction bases left unmatched: 22. The CDR3 loop is CASTPGGLGGPQGQPQHF. The CDR3 nucleotides read TGTGCCAGCACCCCGGGGGGTCTAGGGGGCCCGCAGGGGCAGCCCCAGCATTTT.

On this clonotype: This may arise from a read error, as a much more abundant clone is one base away. The chain combines TRBV7-8 with TRBJ1-5; D is ambiguous. Germline lookup yields CDR1 SGHVS and CDR2 FQNEAQ. The CDR3 extends over 13 amino acids. The CDR3 loop reads CASSLVANQPRHF. DNA for the CDR3: TGTGCCAGCAGCTTAGTGGCCAATCAGCCCCGGCATTTT.

This clonotype showed up just a few times. The genes are TRBV7-9 and TRBJ1-4, with 8 bases aligning to TRBD1. The germline V gene has CDR1 SEHNR and CDR2 FQNEAQ (reference sequence). The trim removed 4 bases at V and 8 bases at J, leaving 9 bases unmatched. The CDR3 totals 15 residues. The CDR3 DNA reads as TGTGCCAGCAGCTCGAACCGAGACAGGGGAGAAAAACTGTTTTTT. This gives the protein CASSSNRDRGEKLFF.

This clonotype has just a few counts. This sequence joins TRBV5-1 and TRBJ1-2, with TRBD1 identical over 7 bases. Germline V lookup: CDR1 SGHRS, CDR2 YFSETQ. The V segment lost 3 bases and the J segment 5 bases; nucleotides outside the gene matches: 13. The CDR3 consists of 16 residues. The chain's CDR3 is CASSSRTGTVYYGYTF. The CDR3 nucleotides read TGCGCCAGCAGCTCAAGGACCGGGACAGTATATTATGGCTACACCTTC.

This clonotype was counted only a few times. The chain combines TRBV5-1 with TRBJ2-5, with D tentatively TRBD1 (6 bases). Trimming took 0 bases from V and 3 from J, leaving 9 bases between them. The CDR3 extends over 14 amino acids. The V gene's germline CDR1 is SGHRS and CDR2 YFSETQ. This chain's CDR3 is CASSLDRDKETQYF. The CDR3 DNA is TGCGCCAGCAGCTTGGATCGGGACAAAGAGACCCAGTACTTC. The variable domain in full, with the rest retrieved from reference TRBV5-1 and TRBJ2-5, is KAGVTQTPRYLIKTRGQQVTLSCSPISGHRSVSWYQQTPGQGLQFLFEYFSETQRNKGNFPGRFSGRQFSNSRSEMNVSTLELGDSALYLCASSLDRDKETQYFGPGTRLLVL.

The table lists this clonotype with a few counts. The chain uses TRBV5-1 and TRBJ1-1, with unresolved D. The CDR3 consists of 13 residues. Germline V CDR1 and CDR2: SGHRS, YFSETQ. V dropped 0 bases and J dropped 6 bases, with 9 bases sitting between them. CDR3 bases: TGCGCCAGCAGCTTGGTTCAACCGTCTGAAGCTTTCTTT. This translates into CASSLVQPSEAFF. Complete variable domain (other parts from reference TRBV5-1 and TRBJ1-1): KAGVTQTPRYLIKTRGQQVTLSCSPISGHRSVSWYQQTPGQGLQFLFEYFSETQRNKGNFPGRFSGRQFSNSRSEMNVSTLELGDSALYLCASSLVQPSEAFFGQGTRLTVV.

This clonotype was seen a few times. CDR3 coding DNA: TGTGCCAGCAGCTTGGAGCGGCAGGGAGGCTATGGCTACACCTTC. Amino acids: CASSLERQGGYGYTF. The chain links TRBV5-5 to TRBJ1-2; D perhaps matches TRBD1 (5 bases). The CDR3 extends over 15 amino acids. CDR1 is SGHKS and CDR2 is YYEKEE in the germline V gene (reference sequence). The ends were cut back, 0 bases at V and 4 bases at J, with 13 bases in the middle.

This clonotype has only one observation. This rearrangement joins TRBV6-5 to TRBJ2-3, with D perhaps matching TRBD2 (6 bases). Germline V lookup: CDR1 MNHEY, CDR2 SVGAGI. This CDR3 region has 15 residues. The V end lost 2 bases, the J end lost 0 bases, and 9 bases lay between the germline ends. Here the CDR3 DNA reads TGTGCCAGCAGTTACAATGGGAGGAGCACAGATACGCAGTATTTT. Translated: CASSYNGRSTDTQYF.

This clonotype has more than one count but fewer than ten. The gene calls are TRBV7-2 and TRBJ1-4, with TRBD1 identical over 11 bases. The V and J ends lost 5 bases and 8 bases, in that order; junction bases with no gene match: 7. The CDR3 is 15 amino acids. Per germline, CDR1 SGHTA and CDR2 FQGNSA. The CDR3 DNA sequence: TGTGCCAGCAGCCCCCCGGGGACAGGGGGGGAAAAACTGTTTTTT. This encodes CASSPPGTGGEKLFF. Complete variable domain (other parts from reference TRBV7-2 and TRBJ1-4): GAGVSQSPSNKVTEKGKDVELRCDPISGHTALYWYRQSLGQGLEFLIYFQGNSAPDKSGLPSDRFSAERTGGSVSTLTIQRTQQEDSAVYLCASSPPGTGGEKLFFGSGTQLSVL.

The chain carries TRBV28 and TRBJ2-3, with D maybe TRBD2 (6 bases). Germline V gene lookup returns CDR1 MDHEN and CDR2 SYDVKM. The CDR3 extends over 14 amino acids. The V end lost 7 bases, the J end lost 7 bases, and 18 bases lay between the germline ends. The DNA of the CDR3 is TGTGCCAGCACCTCCATACTAGCTGTTCATACGCAGTATTTT. Protein product: CASTSILAVHTQYF.

About this clonotype itself: A single base separates this from a much larger clone, so it may be a read error. V and J are TRBV7-9 and TRBJ2-4, with D uncertain. The V end lost 5 bases, the J end lost 13 bases, and 15 bases lay between the germline ends. The germline gives CDR1 SEHNR, CDR2 FQNEAQ (reference sequence). The CDR3 runs 12 residues. Here the CDR3 reads CASSPLSNEQYF. CDR3 coding DNA: TGTGCCAGCAGCCCCCTTAGCAATGAGCAGTACTTC.

This clonotype has more than one count but fewer than ten. This chain uses TRBV12-3 or TRBV12-4 with TRBJ1-5, with D possibly TRBD1 on 6 matching bases. With 6 bases removed from V and 3 bases from J, the gap between germline ends came to 15 bases. The CDR3 covers 15 residues. The CDR3 sequence: CASSTGTPYNQPQHF. The DNA for the CDR3 is TGTGCCAGCAGCACCGGGACACCTTACAATCAGCCCCAGCATTTT.

This clonotype was observed a few times. The chain uses TRBV29-1 and TRBJ2-4, with 11 bases that match TRBD2. The better agreement between TRBJ2-7 and the DNA end casts doubt on the J call. The CDR3 length is 13 residues. Germline CDR1 SQVTM, CDR2 ANQGSEA. In DNA form, the CDR3 reads TGCAGCGCCGGGACTAGCGGACCCTACGAGCAGTACTTC. It yields the protein CSAGTSGPYEQYF.

The J gene is TRBJ1-4, the V gene TRBV7-6, with D unresolved. V dropped 5 bases and J dropped 7 bases, with 17 bases sitting between them. Per the germline V gene, CDR1 is SGHVS and CDR2 is FNYEAQ. The CDR3 consists of 15 residues. The CDR3 reads CASSPNDLGSEKLFF. CDR3 coding DNA: TGTGCCAGCAGCCCAAACGACCTAGGGAGTGAAAAACTGTTTTTT.

Only a few counts were recorded for this clonotype. The genes are TRBV14 and TRBJ2-7; D not certain. The CDR3 has 14 amino acids. Trimming left V 0 bases short and J 2 bases short, with 8 bases between. Germline V gives CDR1 SGHDN, CDR2 FVKESK. In DNA form, the CDR3 reads TGTGCCAGCAGCCAAGAGTCAGAGACCTACGAGCAGTACTTC. It yields the protein CASSQESETYEQYF.

This chain uses TRBV12-3 or TRBV12-4 with TRBJ1-3, with D perhaps matching TRBD1 (5 bases). Trimming stripped 7 bases from V and 3 bases from J, with 13 bases between. CDR3 length equals 14 residues. Here the CDR3 reads CASNRRESGNTIYF. Written as DNA, the CDR3 is TGTGCCAGCAACCGCAGGGAAAGTGGAAACACCATATATTTT.

This chain uses TRBV11-2 with TRBJ1-2; D gene ambiguous. The CDR3 length is 14 residues. CDR1 is SGHAT, CDR2 FQNNGV, per germline. Trimming removed 1 base at V and 1 base at J, with 7 bases between. The CDR3 DNA sequence: TGTGCCAGCAGCTTAGTACGGAATAACTATGGCTACACCTTC. Protein sequence: CASSLVRNNYGYTF.

This clonotype turned up a few times. This chain connects TRBV5-1 to TRBJ2-4; 11 bases fit TRBD1. The V and J ends lost 4 bases and 12 bases, in that order; junction bases with no gene match: 15. Germline CDR1 is SGHRS and CDR2 is YFSETQ. CDR3 size: 16 residues. The CDR3 loop is CASSPSGTGGELPQYF. CDR3 DNA: TGCGCCAGCAGCCCCTCAGGGACAGGGGGGGAGTTACCTCAGTACTTC.

J is TRBJ2-6 and V is TRBV7-2, with D perhaps being TRBD1 or TRBD2 (6 bases each). V lost 3 bases, J lost 0 bases, and 12 bases lay in between. The CDR3 sequence is 17 residues long. Germline V CDR1 and CDR2: SGHTA, FQGNSA. Written as DNA, the CDR3 is TGTGCCAGCAGCTTGGGCGGGACATCCTCTGGGGCCAACGTCCTGACTTTC. This codes for CASSLGGTSSGANVLTF.

The chain has TRBV7-3 and TRBJ2-3; no definite D call. This CDR3 contains 13 residues. Germline assignment: CDR1 SGHTA and CDR2 FQGTGA. With 5 bases removed from V and 5 bases from J, the gap between germline ends came to 11 bases. For the CDR3, the DNA is TGTGCCAGCAGCCGAGGTATTGGAGATACGCAGTATTTT. It specifies CASSRGIGDTQYF.